These 27 T cell receptor beta chains came from one sample sequenced in a study of blood T cell repertoires in COVID-19. Sequenced by immunoSEQ multiplex PCR; TCRdb stores in-frame clones only, minus some. Here the sample spans about 360,000 clones, 87% being singletons. Sequenced: PBMCs or T cells enriched from blood (not recorded which). These receptors all stem from a man aged 40-49 years in a cohort exposed to, infected with or recovered from COVID-19 (not recorded which).

The chain uses TRBV7-9 and TRBJ2-5; a weak D match, TRBD2 (5 bases). Per the germline V gene, CDR1 is SEHNR and CDR2 is FQNEAQ (reference sequence). Trimming took 3 bases from V and 4 from J, leaving 9 bases between them. This CDR3 is 13 amino acids long. CDR3 bases: TGTGCCAGCAGCTTTCGGGGTTTAGAGACCCAGTACTTC. Protein sequence: CASSFRGLETQYF.

This chain joins TRBV15 and TRBJ1-1; maybe TRBD1 (5 bases). The V and J ends lost 0 bases and 1 base respectively, with 12 bases between them. Germline loops: CDR1 LNHNV, CDR2 YYDKDF (reference sequence). This CDR3 has 16 amino acids. The CDR3 region is CATSRDAAQGNTEAFF. The CDR3, as DNA: TGTGCCACCAGCAGAGATGCGGCCCAGGGGAACACTGAAGCTTTCTTT. Full variable domain (missing parts from reference TRBV15 and TRBJ1-1): DAMVIQNPRYQVTQFGKPVTLSCSQTLNHNVMYWYQQKSSQAPKLLFHYYDKDFNNEADTPDNFQSRRPNTSFCFLDIRSPGLGDTAMYLCATSRDAAQGNTEAFFGQGTRLTVV.

This chain uses TRBV28 with TRBJ2-7; TRBD2 agrees at 8 bases. Germline assignment: CDR1 MDHEN and CDR2 SYDVKM. This CDR3 region has 17 residues. Trimming took 8 bases from V and 5 from J; bases not matched to a gene: 20. Here the CDR3 reads CASGPPVPGLVGNEQYF. CDR3 DNA: TGTGCCAGCGGCCCGCCGGTTCCGGGACTAGTGGGGAACGAGCAGTACTTC.

The V call is TRBV30, the J call TRBJ2-1; D is possibly TRBD2 (7 bases). This CDR3 comprises 14 residues. V shed 8 bases and J shed 7 bases, with 21 bases lying between them. Germline CDR1 and CDR2: GTSNPN and SVGIG (reference sequence). CDR3 sequence reads: CARGGGGDYNEQFF. The CDR3 DNA is TGTGCCCGGGGAGGGGGAGGGGATTATAATGAGCAGTTCTTC. Combining the CDR3 with reference TRBV30 and TRBJ2-1 gives the whole variable domain SQTIHQWPATLVQPVGSPLSLECTVEGTSNPNLYWYRQAAGRGLQLLFYSVGIGQISSEVPQNLSASRPQDRQFILSSKKLLLSDSGFYLCARGGGGDYNEQFFGPGTRLTVL.

Here the CDR3 reads CASSSRTGWETQYF. The DNA for the CDR3 is TGTGCCAGCAGCTCGCGGACAGGGTGGGAGACCCAGTACTTC. The rearrangement joins TRBV7-2 to TRBJ2-5; TRBD1 matches 8 bases. Germline lookup yields CDR1 SGHTA and CDR2 FQGNSA. V was clipped by 4 bases and J by 5 bases; unmatched bases: 6. This CDR3 has 14 amino acids.

The V call is TRBV29-1, the J call TRBJ2-1; 9 bases fit TRBD2. V lost 5 bases, J lost 1 base, and 3 bases stayed unmatched. Germline V gene lookup returns CDR1 SQVTM and CDR2 ANQGSEA. The CDR3 spans 14 residues. In DNA form, the CDR3 reads TGCAGCGTTTTTAGCGGGAGTTCCTACAATGAGCAGTTCTTC. Its translation: CSVFSGSSYNEQFF.

V usage is TRBV28 and J usage is TRBJ1-6, with TRBD1 matching over 7 bases. CDR1 and CDR2 from the germline V gene are MDHEN and SYDVKM. Trimming removed 3 bases from V and 2 bases from J; junction bases left unmatched: 4. The CDR3 runs to 16 residues. CDR3 protein: CASSFWGTAYNSPLHF. CDR3 nucleotides: TGTGCCAGCAGTTTTTGGGGGACAGCCTATAATTCACCCCTCCACTTT.

The V gene is TRBV5-4, the J gene TRBJ1-5; D gene unclear. Trimming stripped 0 bases from V and 4 bases from J, with 14 bases between. The germline gives CDR1 SGHNT, CDR2 YYREEE (reference sequence). The CDR3 runs 16 residues. CDR3 nucleotide sequence: TGTGCCAGCAGCTTGGTTAAGTGGACGGGGAATCAGCCCCAGCATTTT. Protein product: CASSLVKWTGNQPQHF.

This chain joins TRBV30 and TRBJ2-5; the D is unclear. The germline V and J ends were trimmed by 0 bases and 5 bases, with 7 bases remaining between them. Germline lookup yields CDR1 GTSNPN and CDR2 SVGIG (reference sequence). This CDR3 region has 12 residues. The CDR3 spells CAWSVKRETQYF. CDR3 nucleotides: TGTGCCTGGAGTGTGAAACGGGAGACCCAGTACTTC.

The V call is TRBV5-4, the J call TRBJ1-1, with 10 bases fitting TRBD1. The ends lost 4 bases at V and 5 bases at J; junction bases unmatched: 5. The CDR3 contains 14 residues. CDR1 and CDR2 (germline): SGHNT, YYREEE (reference sequence). Here the CDR3 DNA reads TGTGCCAGCAGCATAGGGACAGGGGTTACTGAAGCTTTCTTT. Encoded protein: CASSIGTGVTEAFF.

V is TRBV28 and J is TRBJ1-4; D might be TRBD1 (6 bases). The V end lost 3 bases, the J end lost 3 bases, and 8 bases lay between the germline ends. This CDR3 has 14 amino acids. The germline gives CDR1 MDHEN, CDR2 SYDVKM. The CDR3 spells CASSLTGANEKLFF. The DNA of the CDR3 is TGTGCCAGCAGTTTGACAGGAGCTAATGAAAAACTGTTTTTT.

J is TRBJ2-7 and V is TRBV30, with D possibly being TRBD2 (6 bases). Germline V CDR1 and CDR2: GTSNPN, SVGIG (reference sequence). Trimming removed 1 base at V and 7 bases at J, with 17 bases between. The CDR3 runs 14 residues. The chain's CDR3 is CAWSEYSGTREQYF. In DNA form, the CDR3 reads TGTGCCTGGAGTGAGTACTCAGGGACTCGGGAGCAGTACTTC.

The V and J genes are TRBV27 and TRBJ1-1; D ambiguous. The CDR3 contains 14 residues. Trimming left V 5 bases short and J 0 bases short, with 10 bases between. Germline CDR1 is MNHEY and CDR2 is SMNVEV (reference sequence). The CDR3 loop reads CASSGWSLNTEAFF. The CDR3 coding sequence is TGTGCCAGCAGTGGTTGGAGTTTGAACACTGAAGCTTTCTTT.

This clone is a singleton in its sample. The V and J genes are TRBV5-1 and TRBJ1-4; the D is unclear. This CDR3 contains 14 residues. V lost 0 bases and J lost 7, with 10 bases in between. CDR1 and CDR2 (germline): SGHRS, YFSETQ. The CDR3 region is CASSLGRLGEKLFF. The CDR3 DNA is TGCGCCAGCAGCTTGGGGAGGCTCGGTGAAAAACTGTTTTTT.

V gene TRBV5-1 combines with J gene TRBJ2-5, with 13 bases aligning to TRBD2. The V and J ends lost 2 bases and 5 bases, in that order; junction bases with no gene match: 12. Germline V lookup: CDR1 SGHRS, CDR2 YFSETQ. The CDR3 extends over 18 amino acids. The CDR3 loop is CASSLGTSGRAMGETQYF. The CDR3, as DNA: TGCGCCAGCAGCTTAGGAACTAGCGGGAGGGCCATGGGGGAGACCCAGTACTTC.

The chain joins TRBV6-5 to TRBJ2-1; D perhaps matches TRBD2 (6 bases). With 4 bases removed from V and 0 bases from J, the gap between germline ends came to 10 bases. This CDR3 is 15 amino acids long. The germline gives CDR1 MNHEY, CDR2 SVGAGI. Written as DNA, the CDR3 is TGTGCCAGCAGTTTTAGCGGAAGCTCCTACAATGAGCAGTTCTTC. Protein sequence: CASSFSGSSYNEQFF.

The chain is built from TRBV5-1 and TRBJ2-6, with 7 bases that match TRBD2. CDR1 is SGHRS and CDR2 is YFSETQ in the germline V gene. There are 16 residues in the CDR3. After removal of 4 bases from V and 2 bases from J, the junction contained 6 bases not matched to a gene. The CDR3 DNA is TGCGCCAGCAGCCCTCGGGGGGTAGCTGGGGCCAACGTCCTGACTTTC. As protein: CASSPRGVAGANVLTF.

The chain recombines TRBV27 with TRBJ1-1; a possible D gene is TRBD1 (6 bases). V was trimmed by 3 bases and J by 7 bases, leaving 12 bases between them. Germline V lookup: CDR1 MNHEY, CDR2 SMNVEV (reference sequence). This CDR3 region has 13 residues. The CDR3: CASSFQGQREAFF. The CDR3 DNA sequence: TGTGCCAGCAGTTTTCAGGGGCAACGTGAAGCTTTCTTT.

The gene calls are TRBV6-4 and TRBJ2-2; 11 nucleotides line up with TRBD2. Germline V gives CDR1 MRHNA, CDR2 SNTAGT. CDR3 length equals 16 residues. After removal of 3 bases from V and 6 bases from J, the junction contained 6 bases not matched to a gene. CDR3 nucleotide sequence: TGTGCCAGCAGTGAAAGACTAGCGGGAAAGGCCGGGGAGCTGTTTTTT. It encodes CASSERLAGKAGELFF.

This sequence joins TRBV20-1 and TRBJ2-7, with 8 bases matching TRBD1. CDR1 and CDR2 from the germline V gene are DFQATT and SNEGSKA (reference sequence). Trimming removed 8 bases from V and 6 bases from J; junction bases left unmatched: 6. The CDR3 contains 11 residues. The CDR3 loop reads CSRQGNGEQYF. The CDR3 DNA is TGCAGTCGACAGGGGAATGGCGAGCAGTACTTC.

V is TRBV27 and J is TRBJ2-2; 12 bases agree with TRBD1. Germline V gene data show CDR1 as MNHEY and CDR2 as SMNVEV (reference sequence). This CDR3 has 16 residues. The V and J ends lost 8 bases and 6 bases, in that order; junction bases with no gene match: 10. The CDR3 region has the DNA TGTGCCAGCGGACCTTTAGGGACAGGGGGCGCCGGGGAGCTGTTTTTT. Its protein is CASGPLGTGGAGELFF.

The V and J genes are TRBV14 and TRBJ2-1; D is possibly TRBD1 (6 bases). This CDR3 has 16 amino acids. Trimming stripped 1 base from V and 6 bases from J, with 16 bases between. Germline V CDR1 and CDR2: SGHDN, FVKESK. The CDR3 is CASSQVRLQGSNEQFF. The CDR3 DNA sequence: TGTGCCAGCAGCCAAGTGAGACTTCAGGGGTCCAATGAGCAGTTCTTC.

In its sample, this clone was seen a few times. CDR3: CASSYARLAGRETQYF. CDR3 nucleotide sequence: TGTGCCAGCAGTTACGCAAGACTAGCGGGAAGAGAGACCCAGTACTTC. The chain employs TRBV6-2 or TRBV6-3 and TRBJ2-5; TRBD2 agrees at 11 bases. Germline values: CDR1 MNHEY, CDR2 SVGEGT. Trimming at V came to 2 bases and at J to 4 bases, leaving 6 bases not matched to a gene. This CDR3 region has 16 residues.

The gene calls are TRBV12-5 and TRBJ2-5, with 12 bases matching TRBD2. Trimming removed 6 bases from V and 4 bases from J; junction bases left unmatched: 0. The CDR3 is 13 amino acids. CDR1 and CDR2 from the germline V gene are LGHNT and FRNRAP. This CDR3 reads CASGLAGGETQYF. CDR3 DNA sequence: TGTGCTAGTGGACTAGCGGGGGGAGAGACCCAGTACTTC. Complete variable domain (other parts from reference TRBV12-5 and TRBJ2-5): DARVTQTPRHKVTEMGQEVTMRCQPILGHNTVFWYRQTMMQGLELLAYFRNRAPLDDSGMPKDRFSAEMPDATLATLKIQPSEPRDSAVYFCASGLAGGETQYFGPGTRLLVL.

The V gene is TRBV7-8, the J gene TRBJ1-5; D not certain. The germline V and J ends were trimmed by 5 bases and 1 base, with 6 bases remaining between them. This CDR3 region has 13 residues. Germline V lookup: CDR1 SGHVS, CDR2 FQNEAQ. The CDR3 sequence is CASSLTSNQPQHF. Written as DNA, the CDR3 is TGTGCCAGCAGCCTAACAAGCAATCAGCCCCAGCATTTT.

This chain uses TRBV5-1 with TRBJ2-7; 10 nucleotides align to TRBD1. V lost 5 bases and J lost 2; bases outside the gene matches: 4. This CDR3 spans 14 amino acids. In germline, CDR1 is SGHRS, CDR2 YFSETQ. The CDR3 DNA reads as TGCGCCAGCAGTCTCGGACAGGGGGCCTACGAGCAGTACTTC. This codes for CASSLGQGAYEQYF.

The chain combines TRBV5-1 with TRBJ2-2; 7 bases align to TRBD2. Germline assignment: CDR1 SGHRS and CDR2 YFSETQ. J gave up 4 bases and V 1 base, and 7 bases lay outside the gene matches. The CDR3 covers 16 residues. Here the CDR3 reads CASSLRAGDLTGELFF. As DNA, the CDR3 is TGCGCCAGCAGCTTGAGGGCGGGAGATCTCACCGGGGAGCTGTTTTTT.